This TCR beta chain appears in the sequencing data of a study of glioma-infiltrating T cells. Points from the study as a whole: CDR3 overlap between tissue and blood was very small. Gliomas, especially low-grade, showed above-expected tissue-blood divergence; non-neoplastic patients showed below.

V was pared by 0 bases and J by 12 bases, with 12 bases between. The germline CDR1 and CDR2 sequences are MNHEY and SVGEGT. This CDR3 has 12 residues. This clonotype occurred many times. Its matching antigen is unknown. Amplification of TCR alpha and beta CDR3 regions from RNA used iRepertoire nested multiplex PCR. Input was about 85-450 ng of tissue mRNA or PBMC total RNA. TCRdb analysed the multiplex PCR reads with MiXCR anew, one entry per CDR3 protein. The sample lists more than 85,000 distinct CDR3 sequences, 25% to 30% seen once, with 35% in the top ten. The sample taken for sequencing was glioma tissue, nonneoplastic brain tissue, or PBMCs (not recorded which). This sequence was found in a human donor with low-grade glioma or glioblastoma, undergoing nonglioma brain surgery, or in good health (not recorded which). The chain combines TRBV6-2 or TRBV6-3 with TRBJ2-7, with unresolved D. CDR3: CASSYSGLLRYF. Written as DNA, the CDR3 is TGTGCCAGCAGTTACTCAGGCCTACTTCGGTACTTC.